The clone carrying this T cell receptor beta chain was seen a few times. No antigen is known for it. CDR1 and CDR2 (germline): LNHDA, SQIVND (reference sequence). The CDR3 extends over 14 amino acids. The germline V and J ends were trimmed by 3 bases and 4 bases, with 7 bases remaining between them. Each CDR3 protein is one row after TCRdb ran MiXCR on the 5' RACE reads. The sample includes about 340,000 distinct CDR3 sequences, about 4% of them seen just once. This entry belongs to a study of T cells after yellow fever vaccination. Findings of the study overall: Reappearance after the booster was observed for most primary-vaccination clones (roughly 97% CD4, less than 90% CD8).

V gene TRBV19 combines with J gene TRBJ1-6; D uncertain. Sample: PBMCs, taken 5 days after the yellow fever booster vaccination. This TCR came from a man aged 18-30 years who received the YFV17D yellow fever vaccine. The DNA of the CDR3 is TGTGCCAGTAGTATCCAGATTTATAATTCACCCCTCCACTTT. Amino acid sequence: CASSIQIYNSPLHF.